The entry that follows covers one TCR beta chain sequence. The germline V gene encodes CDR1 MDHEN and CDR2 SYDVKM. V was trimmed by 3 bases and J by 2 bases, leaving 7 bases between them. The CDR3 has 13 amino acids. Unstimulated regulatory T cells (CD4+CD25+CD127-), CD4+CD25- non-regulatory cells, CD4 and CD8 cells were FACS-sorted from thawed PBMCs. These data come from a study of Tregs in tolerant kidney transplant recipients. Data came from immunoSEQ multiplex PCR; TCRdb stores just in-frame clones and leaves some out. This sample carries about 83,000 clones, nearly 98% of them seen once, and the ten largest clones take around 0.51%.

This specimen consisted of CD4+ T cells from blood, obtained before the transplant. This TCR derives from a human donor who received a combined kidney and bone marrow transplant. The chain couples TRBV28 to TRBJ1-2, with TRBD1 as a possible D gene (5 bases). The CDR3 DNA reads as TGTGCCAGCAGTTTGGACACCAACTATGGCTACACCTTC. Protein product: CASSLDTNYGYTF.